This TCR beta chain emerged from a study of T cell repertoires in cytomegalovirus infection. Turning to the study itself: Indications of both CMV infection and matching HLA type were provided by public TCR beta signatures. Study-wide points: In two of eight donors, the top clonotype was HLA-C-restricted CMV-specific.

Trimming stripped 6 bases from V and 4 bases from J, with 16 bases between. This CDR3 region has 15 residues. TCRdb ran MiXCR on the reads and lists one entry per CDR3 protein. Of approximately 250,000 distinct CDR3 sequences in the sample, roughly 12% were seen once. This clonotype was seen many times. Its matching antigen is unknown. The sequenced sample was PBMCs. The clonotype comes from a human donor in good health (CMV status not recorded). Some clones in this sample may be carry-over from other donors' samples. The rearrangement links TRBV12-3 or TRBV12-4 to TRBJ1-3; D unresolved. The DNA for the CDR3 is TGTGCCAGCAGCTCCGCCCAACGATCCGGAAACACCATATATTTT. It encodes CASSSAQRSGNTIYF.